Listed below are T cell receptor beta chains from one sample, sequenced in a study of CD8 T cells in Susac syndrome. One entry per CDR3 protein results from TCRdb running MiXCR on the immunoSEQ multiplex PCR reads. The table records about 210,000 distinct CDR3 sequences, approximately 94% of them present only once. Sequencing used CD4+ T cells from PBMCs. These TCRs come from a human donor with Susac syndrome. Both conserved end residues are part of each CDR3. The order of the fields is D gene, J gene, clone size, V gene, CDR3 length, CDR3 DNA, CDR3 protein. A D gene is named only where the DNA matches it firmly. Clone size, where shown, is once, few, many, or a class for clones that have expanded.

d_gene: -; j_gene: TRBJ2-7; abundance: -; v_gene: TRBV30; len: 12; CDR3nt: TGTGCCTGGGGGCGGACGGACTACGAGCAGTACTTC; CDR3aa: CAWGRTDYEQYF
d_gene: -; j_gene: TRBJ2-7; abundance: once; v_gene: TRBV20-1; len: 16; CDR3nt: TGCAGTGCTAGAGGGGTTCAGGAGGGTAACTCCTACGAGCAGTACTTC; CDR3aa: CSARGVQEGNSYEQYF
d_gene: TRBD2; j_gene: TRBJ2-5; abundance: once; v_gene: TRBV6-2/TRBV6-3; len: 17; CDR3nt: TGTGCCAGCAGCTACGGGTTAGCGGGGGTCTACCAAGAGACCCAGTACTTC; CDR3aa: CASSYGLAGVYQETQYF
d_gene: -; j_gene: TRBJ2-3; abundance: once; v_gene: TRBV5-1; len: 14; CDR3nt: TGCGCCAGCAGCTTGGTTCAGGACACAGATACGCAGTATTTT; CDR3aa: CASSLVQDTDTQYF
d_gene: TRBD1; j_gene: TRBJ2-7; abundance: -; v_gene: TRBV30; len: 13; CDR3nt: TGTGCCTGGAGTCCGGACAGGGGCTACGAGCAGTACTTC; CDR3aa: CAWSPDRGYEQYF
d_gene: -; j_gene: TRBJ1-1; abundance: -; v_gene: TRBV30; len: 14; CDR3nt: TGTGCCTGGAAGGGGCGAGCCATTAAGGCTGAAGCTTTCTTT; CDR3aa: CAWKGRAIKAEAFF
d_gene: -; j_gene: TRBJ1-1; abundance: -; v_gene: TRBV7-9; len: 13; CDR3nt: TGTGCCAGCAGCTTAGCGGTGGGAACTGAAGCTTTCTTT; CDR3aa: CASSLAVGTEAFF
d_gene: -; j_gene: TRBJ1-4; abundance: -; v_gene: TRBV20-1; len: 14; CDR3nt: TGCAGTGCTTCTCCGGGACAAGGTTATGAAAAACTGTTTTTT; CDR3aa: CSASPGQGYEKLFF
d_gene: TRBD1; j_gene: TRBJ2-7; abundance: -; v_gene: TRBV5-1; len: 14; CDR3nt: TGCGCCAGCAGCCCCCGACAGGGGGTATACGAGCAGTACTTC; CDR3aa: CASSPRQGVYEQYF
d_gene: -; j_gene: TRBJ2-2; abundance: -; v_gene: TRBV20-1; len: 13; CDR3nt: TGCAGTGCTAGAGTGGGCAATACCGGGGAGCTGTTTTTT; CDR3aa: CSARVGNTGELFF
d_gene: -; j_gene: TRBJ1-5; abundance: -; v_gene: TRBV30; len: 14; CDR3nt: TGTGCCTGGAGTGTTCCCCACACTCTGCAGCCCCAGCATTTT; CDR3aa: CAWSVPHTLQPQHF
d_gene: TRBD2; j_gene: TRBJ2-5; abundance: -; v_gene: TRBV4-3; len: 17; CDR3nt: TGCGCCAGCAGCCAAGAGTTCTTAGCGGGGGTGGGGGAGACCCAGTACTTC; CDR3aa: CASSQEFLAGVGETQYF
d_gene: TRBD1; j_gene: TRBJ1-2; abundance: -; v_gene: TRBV4-2; len: 16; CDR3nt: TGTGCCAGCAGCCAGGGTCGACAGGGGCCAAACTATGGCTACACCTTC; CDR3aa: CASSQGRQGPNYGYTF
d_gene: -; j_gene: TRBJ2-6; abundance: -; v_gene: TRBV28; len: 12; CDR3nt: TGTGCCTCCCGCTCTGGGGCCAACGTCCTGACTTTC; CDR3aa: CASRSGANVLTF
d_gene: -; j_gene: TRBJ1-5; abundance: -; v_gene: TRBV3-1; len: 14; CDR3nt: TGTGCCAGCAGCCAATCCAGGTACAATCAGCCCCAGCATTTT; CDR3aa: CASSQSRYNQPQHF
d_gene: -; j_gene: TRBJ2-7; abundance: -; v_gene: TRBV27; len: 13; CDR3nt: TGTGCCAGCAGGTTGTCCCCCGCCTACGAGCAGTACTTC; CDR3aa: CASRLSPAYEQYF
d_gene: -; j_gene: TRBJ1-5; abundance: -; v_gene: TRBV9; len: 14; CDR3nt: TGTGCCAGCAGCGGGTCCGGGGGCAATCAGCCCCAGCATTTT; CDR3aa: CASSGSGGNQPQHF
d_gene: TRBD1; j_gene: TRBJ2-1; abundance: -; v_gene: TRBV29-1; len: 14; CDR3nt: TGCAGCGTGGGGACAGGGGAGGTCGGTAATGAGCAGTTCTTC; CDR3aa: CSVGTGEVGNEQFF
d_gene: -; j_gene: TRBJ1-1; abundance: -; v_gene: TRBV30; len: 11; CDR3nt: TGTGCCAGGGGATTTAACACTGAAGCTTTCTTT; CDR3aa: CARGFNTEAFF
d_gene: TRBD1; j_gene: TRBJ2-5; abundance: -; v_gene: TRBV24-1; len: 13; CDR3nt: TGTGCCACCGGGCAGGGGGCTCAAGAGACCCAGTACTTC; CDR3aa: CATGQGAQETQYF
d_gene: TRBD1; j_gene: TRBJ2-1; abundance: -; v_gene: TRBV3-1; len: 14; CDR3nt: TGTGCCAGCAATTTAGGGCAGGGGGTCGATGAGCAGTTCTTC; CDR3aa: CASNLGQGVDEQFF
d_gene: TRBD1; j_gene: TRBJ1-5; abundance: once; v_gene: TRBV10-2; len: 18; CDR3nt: TGCGCCAGCAGTGAGCTTGGGCCGGCAGGGGGGGTCAATCAGCCCCAGCATTTT; CDR3aa: CASSELGPAGGVNQPQHF
d_gene: -; j_gene: TRBJ2-1; abundance: -; v_gene: TRBV6-2/TRBV6-3; len: 15; CDR3nt: TGTGCCAGCAGCCCGTCAATGCAGTCCTACAATGAGCAGTTCTTC; CDR3aa: CASSPSMQSYNEQFF
d_gene: TRBD1; j_gene: TRBJ2-7; abundance: -; v_gene: TRBV19; len: 15; CDR3nt: TGTGCCAGTAGTAGTTGGGACAGGAAATCCTACGAGCAGTACTTC; CDR3aa: CASSSWDRKSYEQYF
d_gene: TRBD1; j_gene: TRBJ2-2; abundance: once; v_gene: TRBV6-1; len: 15; CDR3nt: TGTGCCAGCAGTGCCGGGACAGGGAACACCGGGGAGCTGTTTTTT; CDR3aa: CASSAGTGNTGELFF
d_gene: TRBD1; j_gene: TRBJ2-7; abundance: -; v_gene: TRBV20-1; len: 18; CDR3nt: TGCAGTGCCATTGCCCCCGACGGAAGGACAGGGAACTCCTACGAGCAGTACTTC; CDR3aa: CSAIAPDGRTGNSYEQYF
d_gene: TRBD2; j_gene: TRBJ2-6; abundance: -; v_gene: TRBV7-7; len: 14; CDR3nt: TGTGCTAGCAGCCGATCGACTAGCGGCAACGTCCTGACTTTC; CDR3aa: CASSRSTSGNVLTF
d_gene: -; j_gene: TRBJ2-6; abundance: -; v_gene: TRBV28; len: 14; CDR3nt: TGTGCCAGCAGTTTGGGGGGTGGGGCCAACGTCCTGACTTTC; CDR3aa: CASSLGGGANVLTF
d_gene: -; j_gene: TRBJ1-4; abundance: -; v_gene: TRBV12-3/TRBV12-4; len: 14; CDR3nt: TGTGCCAGCAGTTTTCGGGACTCCCGGGAAAAACTGTTTTTT; CDR3aa: CASSFRDSREKLFF
d_gene: -; j_gene: TRBJ2-5; abundance: -; v_gene: TRBV20-1; len: 15; CDR3nt: TGCAGTGCTAGTTCGGACAGCCGTACCCAAGAGACCCAGTACTTC; CDR3aa: CSASSDSRTQETQYF
d_gene: TRBD1; j_gene: TRBJ2-3; abundance: once; v_gene: TRBV6-2/TRBV6-3; len: 16; CDR3nt: TGTGCCAGCAGTTCCACCGGGACAGGGGTGATGGATACGCAGTATTTT; CDR3aa: CASSSTGTGVMDTQYF
d_gene: -; j_gene: TRBJ2-7; abundance: -; v_gene: TRBV5-6; len: 14; CDR3nt: TGTGCCAGCAGCTTGGTGGGACCGACCCCGGCGCAGTACTTC; CDR3aa: CASSLVGPTPAQYF
d_gene: TRBD1; j_gene: TRBJ2-3; abundance: once; v_gene: TRBV6-5; len: 16; CDR3nt: TGTGCCAGCAGTTACCTAGGACAGGGGGCAGGGGATACGCAGTATTTT; CDR3aa: CASSYLGQGAGDTQYF
d_gene: -; j_gene: TRBJ2-7; abundance: -; v_gene: TRBV7-8; len: 15; CDR3nt: TGTGCCAGCAGCTTAGCATCGGAGGGGAGGTACGAGCAGTACTTC; CDR3aa: CASSLASEGRYEQYF
d_gene: TRBD1; j_gene: TRBJ1-5; abundance: once; v_gene: TRBV7-8; len: 15; CDR3nt: TGTGCCAGCAGCCCAAGGACAGGGAGCAATCAGCCCCAGCATTTT; CDR3aa: CASSPRTGSNQPQHF
d_gene: -; j_gene: TRBJ2-4; abundance: -; v_gene: TRBV5-4; len: 13; CDR3nt: TGTGCCAGCAAAGACAGGATCAAAAACATTCAGTACTTC; CDR3aa: CASKDRIKNIQYF
d_gene: TRBD1; j_gene: TRBJ2-1; abundance: -; v_gene: TRBV30; len: 15; CDR3nt: TGTGCCTGGAGTGCGACAGGGGACCCCTACAATGAGCAGTTCTTC; CDR3aa: CAWSATGDPYNEQFF
d_gene: TRBD1; j_gene: TRBJ2-5; abundance: -; v_gene: TRBV14; len: 16; CDR3nt: TGTGCCAGCAGCCATCCAGGGGGCGCATCCAGAGAGACCCAGTACTTC; CDR3aa: CASSHPGGASRETQYF
d_gene: -; j_gene: TRBJ1-1; abundance: -; v_gene: TRBV5-1; len: 15; CDR3nt: TGCGCCAGCAGCATGGGGGACCGCATAGGTTCGGAAGCTTTCTTT; CDR3aa: CASSMGDRIGSEAFF
d_gene: TRBD2; j_gene: TRBJ2-5; abundance: -; v_gene: TRBV20-1; len: 13; CDR3nt: TGCAGTGCTGGACTGACTAGCGAAGGGACCCAGTACTTC; CDR3aa: CSAGLTSEGTQYF
d_gene: -; j_gene: TRBJ2-5; abundance: -; v_gene: TRBV18; len: 14; CDR3nt: TGTGCCAGCTCATCACAGGTGATTAGAGAGACCCAGTACTTC; CDR3aa: CASSSQVIRETQYF
d_gene: -; j_gene: TRBJ1-1; abundance: -; v_gene: TRBV28; len: 14; CDR3nt: TGTGCCAGCAGTCCTCCCACCGGACAGAGGTTGGCTTTCTTT; CDR3aa: CASSPPTGQRLAFF
d_gene: -; j_gene: TRBJ1-2; abundance: once; v_gene: TRBV4-3; len: 15; CDR3nt: TGCGCCAGCAGCCAGATGGTGGACACTAACTATGGCTACACCTTC; CDR3aa: CASSQMVDTNYGYTF
d_gene: TRBD2; j_gene: TRBJ2-1; abundance: -; v_gene: TRBV4-3; len: 17; CDR3nt: TGCGCCAGCAGCCAGGCCGCCGGGACTAGCTTGGGAAATGAGCAGTTCTTC; CDR3aa: CASSQAAGTSLGNEQFF
d_gene: TRBD1; j_gene: TRBJ2-7; abundance: -; v_gene: TRBV6-5; len: 15; CDR3nt: TGTGCCAGCAGTTACTCCCGGGACAGGCACTACGAGCAGTACTTC; CDR3aa: CASSYSRDRHYEQYF
d_gene: -; j_gene: TRBJ2-7; abundance: -; v_gene: TRBV7-7; len: 13; CDR3nt: TGTGCTAGCAGCTTAGCCCAGCAGGACGAGCAGTACTTC; CDR3aa: CASSLAQQDEQYF